This TCR beta chain stems from a study of shared clonotypes between healthy human individuals (dated by TCRdb to the early 2020s). A note on the overall study: The cohort comprised a couple of women and a few men aged 18 to 49 years. For each donor, CD4 naive and CD4 memory were each run on three plates, CD8 naive on two plates, and CD8 memory on one plate. Leukapheresis yielded between about 0.85 and 10 billion PBMCs per donor. Different laboratories and diverse techniques were used to prepare libraries and sequence TCR repertoires, to increase sequencing depth and limit assay-specific biases. Blood TCR repertoires of about 5 healthy adults were deeply sequenced to estimate repertoire size and the extent of clonotype sharing between individuals.

Findings and caveats that apply to the study as a whole: Incomplete sequencing was indicated by rarefaction of sorted-subset datasets, despite the large sequencing depth. Sampling was restricted to blood, and TCR repertoires in tissues likely differ from the TCR repertoires found in blood. Pairwise subsampling led to the expectation that sequencing depth would affect the degree of clonotype sharing among donors. About 5% of naive CD4, 3.5% of naive CD8, roughly 2.4% of memory CD4, and about 0.4% of memory CD8 clonotypes were shared across several donors. Estimated clonotype richness was generally larger for naive than for memory subsets. Compared with non-shared clonotypes, the clonotypes found in all four sorted-subset donors had higher generation probabilities. Because the study included only a small number of donors, the genetic and exposure-history diversity represented was limited.

Using the deep immunoSEQ assay, TCR CDR3 regions were amplified from genomic DNA by multiplex PCR. Genomic DNA extracted from each cell subset was distributed evenly over all wells of several immunoSEQ 96-well plates, and each plate served as one replicate. For sorted subsets, 150 to 250 ng genomic DNA, equal to tens of thousands of T cell genomes, was loaded into each replicate PCR. Purified libraries were measured with a Qubit 3.0 fluorometer, size-checked on a Bioanalyzer 2100, and measured again with the KAPA Library Quantification kit. A separate single-read 150-cycle Illumina NextSeq 550 flow cell was used to sequence each immunoSEQ 96-well plate. The paper's data handling went like this. Because the immunoSEQ output included only junctional sequences and no quality scores, the filtering could not be the same as the filtering used for full-length reads. Sequences were annotated with PyIR, a Python wrapper for IgBLAST v1.9, and V/J genes and CDR3 were assigned using IMGT germline references. Any read was removed if the V/J assignment was weak (E-value above 1e-6), the CDR3 was missing, or the read contained stop codons, out-of-frame junctions, or ambiguous translated residues. V3J clonotypes were defined as sequences sharing the same inferred V gene, J gene, and CDR3 amino acid sequence. The percentage overlap between two repertoires was calculated by dividing the number of shared unique clonotypes by the size of the smaller repertoire. Richness of each repertoire was evaluated using RTK rarefaction, the Chao1 estimator, and Recon v2.1 estimates of unobserved clonotypes. For all TCRbeta clonotypes obtained by the gDNA method from four donors, generation probabilities were computed with OLGA. TCRdb retrieved this table from immuneACCESS and kept in-frame rearrangements only. Not all clones are present; in checked studies, unresolved V genes account for under half, and no reason is known for the remainder. V, J and clone size reflect that table, while D and trimming were determined from the DNA. The sample table records hundreds of thousands of clones; around 96% of these occur just once. The ten biggest clones cover 0.11% of the sample.

With regard to this clone: The antigen this receptor binds is unknown. Base qualities are not at hand, and no much larger clone is one base apart. Other DNA sequences in the sample encode the same CDR3.

From the germline V gene (reference sequence), CDR1 is SGHNT and CDR2 is YYREEE. Taken from cysteine to phenylalanine, the CDR3 has 14 residues. Solely the CDR3 DNA is kept, with 42 bases framed from the first base. V is clipped by 1 base and J by 4 bases, and the sequence between their germline boundaries is 12 bases long. CD8 naive samples were CD45RO-negative cells positively selected for CCR7, giving a CD45RA+CCR7+ population that excluded TemRA cells. The donors were healthy, HIV-negative adults with no recently reported acute infections or vaccinations. Every donor was a Caucasian adult living in Nashville, Tennessee, USA. Blood was collected by leukapheresis, and PBMCs were isolated by Ficoll-Histopaque density gradient centrifugation and then cryopreserved in liquid nitrogen vapor phase. Analytical flow cytometry was used to check the purity and quantity of each magnetically sorted T cell population. Each sorted fraction had its genomic DNA isolated and then quantified by UV absorbance on a Nanodrop 2000c.

Sequencing was done on a sample of naive CD8+ T cells sorted from blood. The sample's cell subset or site label, decoded: CD45RA+CCR7+. The clonotype was recovered from a woman aged 25-40 years in good health. The chain is encoded by TRBV5-4 joined to TRBJ2-7; the D gene assignment is perhaps TRBD1 or TRBD2, with each matching 6 bases. The CDR3 amino acid sequence is: CASSLRGALYEQYF. The sequenced DNA: TGTGCCAGCAGCTTGAGGGGGGCCCTTTACGAGCAGTACTTC. The full variable domain, completed from the reference TRBV5-4 and TRBJ2-7 proteins outside the CDR3, reads ETGVTQSPTHLIKTRGQQVTLRCSSQSGHNTVSWYQQALGQGPQFIFQYYREEENGRGNFPPRFSGLQFPNYSSELNVNALELDDSALYLCASSLRGALYEQYFGPGTRLTVT.